Listed here are 17 T cell receptor beta chains from one sample, sequenced in a study of shared clonotypes between healthy human individuals. The data were produced by immunoSEQ multiplex PCR, yet TCRdb's version contains in-frame clones alone and is incomplete. This sample has about 2,100,000 clones, with approximately 94% found just once. Naive CD8 cells were CD45RO-negative, positively selected for CCR7, excluding terminally differentiated effector memory CD45RA+ cells. The material sequenced was naive CD8+ T cells from PBMCs. These receptors all stem from a man aged 18-30 years in good health. Some clones in this sample may be carry-over from other donors' samples.

J is TRBJ2-5 and V is TRBV2; D is ambiguous. Trimming stripped 2 bases from V and 7 bases from J, with 5 bases between. In germline, CDR1 is SNHLY, CDR2 FYNNEI. The CDR3 is made up of 11 amino acids. The CDR3 region has the DNA TGTGCCAGCAGTGAAAGAGGGACCCAGTACTTC. Protein sequence: CASSERGTQYF. Based on the CDR3 plus reference TRBV2 and TRBJ2-5, the full variable domain is EPEVTQTPSHQVTQMGQEVILRCVPISNHLYFYWYRQILGQKVEFLVSFYNNEISEKSEIFDDQFSVERPDGSNFTLKIRSTKLEDSAMYFCASSERGTQYFGPGTRLLVL.

On this clone: Other DNA sequences in the same sample also yield this CDR3. This rearrangement joins TRBV7-9 to TRBJ2-3; D is unresolved. V lost 5 bases to trimming and J lost 0 bases, with 12 bases between them. Germline CDR1 SEHNR, CDR2 FQNEAQ (reference sequence). There are 15 residues in the CDR3. As DNA, the CDR3 is TGTGCCAGCAGCCCGCCCGGAATCAGCACAGATACGCAGTATTTT. This gives the protein CASSPPGISTDTQYF.

This sequence joins TRBV30 and TRBJ2-7; 8 positions agree with TRBD1. Unmatched junction bases numbered 7, after V lost 4 bases and J lost 5 bases. From germline, CDR1 is GTSNPN and CDR2 SVGIG (reference sequence). CDR3 size: 13 residues. The CDR3: CAWNQGAGHEQYF. Here the CDR3 DNA reads TGTGCCTGGAACCAGGGGGCTGGGCACGAGCAGTACTTC.

This clone was seen once. The rearrangement uses TRBV13 and TRBJ2-4, with a weak D call TRBD1 (6 bases). The CDR3 has 15 amino acids. The V gene lost 5 bases and the J gene lost 3 bases, with 14 bases spanning the gap. Germline V gene data show CDR1 as PRHDT and CDR2 as FYEKMQ (reference sequence). The CDR3 DNA reads as TGTGCCAGCAGCGCCACGGGACACTTCAAAAACATTCAGTACTTC. The encoded protein is CASSATGHFKNIQYF.

This rearrangement joins TRBV28 to TRBJ1-2, with D possibly TRBD1 on 6 matching bases. Germline CDR1 is MDHEN and CDR2 is SYDVKM. The CDR3 covers 16 residues. V was pared by 4 bases and J by 3 bases, with 18 bases between. CDR3 in amino acids: CASSSVADRVDYGYTF. The CDR3 nucleotides read TGTGCCAGCAGTTCTGTTGCGGACAGAGTAGACTATGGCTACACCTTC.

The DNA of the CDR3 is TGTGCCAGCAGCTTACCCCAGGGACGGGGCTCCTACGAGCAGTACTTC. Protein sequence: CASSLPQGRGSYEQYF. The chain uses TRBV7-8 and TRBJ2-7; D might be TRBD1 or TRBD2, each matching 5 bases. This CDR3 spans 16 amino acids. V was trimmed by 2 bases and J by 0 bases, leaving 14 bases between them. Germline assignment: CDR1 SGHVS and CDR2 FQNEAQ. The variable domain in full, with the rest retrieved from reference TRBV7-8 and TRBJ2-7, is GAGVSQSPRYKVAKRGQDVALRCDPISGHVSLFWYQQALGQGPEFLTYFQNEAQLDKSGLPSDRFFAERPEGSVSTLKIQRTQQEDSAVYLCASSLPQGRGSYEQYFGPGTRLTVT.

The V call is TRBV27, the J call TRBJ2-5; maybe TRBD1 (6 bases). CDR1 is MNHEY and CDR2 is SMNVEV in the germline V gene (reference sequence). V lost 8 bases and J lost 4, with 8 bases in between. CDR3 length: 11 amino acids. The DNA for the CDR3 is TGTGCCAGCGGACAGATAGAGACCCAGTACTTC. Its translation is CASGQIETQYF.

CDR3 amino acids: CASSSGGQTQYF. CDR3 nucleotides: TGTGCCAGCAGCTCCGGTGGGCAGACCCAGTACTTC. The chain recombines TRBV13 with TRBJ2-5; D gene unclear. This CDR3 is built from 12 residues. Germline values: CDR1 PRHDT, CDR2 FYEKMQ (reference sequence). Deletions cut 4 bases from V and 6 bases from J, with 9 bases between.

This chain joins TRBV28 and TRBJ2-7; tentative D call: TRBD2 (6 bases). This CDR3 has 13 amino acids. V was shortened by 2 bases and J by 5 bases, with 10 bases between the two germline ends. Germline V lookup: CDR1 MDHEN, CDR2 SYDVKM. The CDR3 DNA is TGTGCCAGCAGTTTAAAGGGGAGGAACGAGCAGTACTTC. Its protein is CASSLKGRNEQYF. Variable domain in full (rest from reference TRBV28 and TRBJ2-7): DVKVTQSSRYLVKRTGEKVFLECVQDMDHENMFWYRQDPGLGLRLIYFSYDVKMKEKGDIPEGYSVSREKKERFSLILESASTNQTSMYLCASSLKGRNEQYFGPGTRLTVT.

J is TRBJ1-4 and V is TRBV2; D not resolved. Germline CDR1 SNHLY, CDR2 FYNNEI. Trimming removed 3 bases from V and 4 bases from J, with 12 bases in between. The CDR3 length is 15 residues. The CDR3 bases are TGTGCCAGCAGTGAGGACTGGACCGGTAATGAAAAACTGTTTTTT. This sequence encodes CASSEDWTGNEKLFF.

The chain combines TRBV19 with TRBJ1-1; TRBD1 aligns across 7 bases. With 3 bases clipped from V and 4 bases from J, the junction kept 8 bases outside the gene matches. Germline V gene data show CDR1 as LNHDA and CDR2 as SQIVND (reference sequence). The CDR3 is made up of 15 amino acids. The CDR3 protein is CASSIGGGDFTEAFF. The CDR3 nucleotides are TGTGCCAGTAGTATTGGAGGGGGCGATTTCACTGAAGCTTTCTTT. Drawing the rest from reference TRBV19 and TRBJ1-1, the complete variable domain is DGGITQSPKYLFRKEGQNVTLSCEQNLNHDAMYWYRQDPGQGLRLIYYSQIVNDFQKGDIAEGYSVSREKKESFPLTVTSAQKNPTAFYLCASSIGGGDFTEAFFGQGTRLTVV.

The chain uses TRBV20-1 and TRBJ2-7, with a tentative D call TRBD1 (6 bases). This CDR3 is 11 amino acids long. The germline V and J ends were trimmed by 3 bases and 6 bases, with 9 bases remaining between them. Germline V lookup: CDR1 DFQATT, CDR2 SNEGSKA (reference sequence). CDR3 loop: CSARQGGEQYF. DNA of the CDR3: TGCAGTGCTAGGCAAGGGGGCGAGCAGTACTTC.

In nucleotides, the CDR3 is TGTGCCAGCAGCGAGCACGACACAGGATATGGCTACACCTTC. Translating it yields CASSEHDTGYGYTF. V usage is TRBV9 and J usage is TRBJ1-2; the D gene is possibly TRBD1 (5 bases). The CDR3 is 14 amino acids. The germline V gene has CDR1 SGDLS and CDR2 YYNGEE. With 3 bases removed from V and 5 bases from J, the gap between germline ends came to 14 bases.

This clone was recorded only once. The chain recombines TRBV27 with TRBJ2-3; no firm D call. In germline, CDR1 is MNHEY, CDR2 SMNVEV (reference sequence). V lost 3 bases and J lost 3, with 22 bases in between. The CDR3 runs 18 residues. The chain's CDR3 is CASSLAPPTEHGTDTQYF. Here the CDR3 DNA reads TGTGCCAGCAGTTTGGCCCCCCCGACGGAACACGGGACAGATACGCAGTATTTT.

This clone was detected a few times. The chain joins TRBV7-7 to TRBJ2-7; D might be TRBD1 (6 bases). CDR3 size: 13 residues. Germline values: CDR1 SSHAT, CDR2 FNYEAQ (reference sequence). V was shortened by 1 base and J by 2 bases, with 6 bases between the two germline ends. DNA for the CDR3: TGTGCCAGCAGCTTAGGGGACACCTACGAGCAGTACTTC. This translates into CASSLGDTYEQYF.

V and J are TRBV5-4 and TRBJ2-7; no clear D. Trimming removed 3 bases from V and 3 bases from J, with 13 bases in between. The CDR3 runs to 14 residues. From germline, CDR1 is SGHNT and CDR2 YYREEE (reference sequence). The CDR3 reads CASSSRLTVYEQYF. The CDR3 coding sequence is TGTGCCAGCAGCTCTCGACTCACAGTCTACGAGCAGTACTTC.

This clone has only one observation. The V gene is TRBV19, the J gene TRBJ2-7; D gene uncertain. CDR1 is LNHDA and CDR2 is SQIVND in the germline V gene (reference sequence). V was pared by 7 bases and J by 0 bases, with 13 bases between. The CDR3 is made up of 14 amino acids. In DNA form, the CDR3 reads TGTGCCAGTAAGGAGACGGCGAGCTCCTACGAGCAGTACTTC. Amino acids: CASKETASSYEQYF.